These 32 T cell receptor beta chains were all obtained from the same sample, sequenced in a study of beta chain features in type 1 diabetes. Study conclusions and caveats: All four CD4+ subsets from Type 1 diabetes patients carried moderately but significantly shorter TCRB CDR3s.

The investigators reverse transcribed all of the isolated RNA, so they sequenced expressed TCRB transcripts. The repertoire was sequenced with immunoSEQ multiplex PCR; TCRdb's copy has only in-frame clones and lacks some. The sample comprises almost 350,000 clones, roughly a tenth of which are singletons, and approximately 1% rests with the top ten. No antigen has been identified for these receptors. Sequenced material: central memory CD4+ T cells from blood. The receptor set was obtained from a man younger than 40 with type 1 diabetes.

This chain uses TRBV14 with TRBJ2-3; D ambiguous. Germline values: CDR1 SGHDN, CDR2 FVKESK. The CDR3 totals 14 residues. V lost 5 bases and J lost 0, with 9 bases in between. This chain's CDR3 is CASSYSFSTDTQYF. The CDR3 DNA follows: TGTGCCAGCAGCTATAGCTTTAGCACAGATACGCAGTATTTT.

CDR3 loop: CASRQKETQYF. In nucleotides, the CDR3 is TGTGCCAGCAGGCAGAAAGAGACCCAGTACTTC. The V call is TRBV2, the J call TRBJ2-5; D gene ambiguous. The CDR3 is 11 residues long. V was trimmed by 6 bases and J by 3 bases, leaving 5 bases between them. Germline V gene sequence: CDR1 SNHLY, CDR2 FYNNEI. Drawing the rest from reference TRBV2 and TRBJ2-5, the complete variable domain is EPEVTQTPSHQVTQMGQEVILRCVPISNHLYFYWYRQILGQKVEFLVSFYNNEISEKSEIFDDQFSVERPDGSNFTLKIRSTKLEDSAMYFCASRQKETQYFGPGTRLLVL.

The genes are TRBV20-1 and TRBJ2-1; tentative D call: TRBD1 (5 bases). Germline CDR1 reads DFQATT; CDR2 reads SNEGSKA (reference sequence). With 5 bases removed from V and 9 bases from J, the gap between germline ends came to 11 bases. The CDR3 is made up of 11 amino acids. The DNA of the CDR3 is TGCAGTGCTGCGGTGCAGGGTGAGCAGTTCTTC. It codes for CSAAVQGEQFF.

Remarks on this clone: Within the sample, other DNA sequences also encode this same CDR3. The chain joins TRBV6-5 to TRBJ1-1; D is perhaps TRBD1 (5 bases). Trimming took 3 bases from V and 1 from J, leaving 9 bases between them. The germline V gene has CDR1 MNHEY and CDR2 SVGAGI. The CDR3 contains 14 residues. For the CDR3, the DNA is TGTGCCAGCAGTTATGAGGGGTGGAACACTGAAGCTTTCTTT. Its protein product is CASSYEGWNTEAFF.

This chain links TRBV18 with TRBJ1-2, with TRBD1 matching 7 bases. Trimming removed 3 bases from V and 5 bases from J; junction bases left unmatched: 3. This CDR3 has 13 residues. In germline, CDR1 is KGHSH, CDR2 LQKENI. The CDR3 loop is CASSPGTVYGYTF. The CDR3 nucleotides are TGTGCCAGCTCACCCGGGACAGTTTATGGCTACACCTTC.

This clone was counted between two and nine times. J is TRBJ2-3 and V is TRBV4-3; TRBD2 might be the D (6 bases). Germline loops: CDR1 LGHNA, CDR2 YSLEER. V dropped 4 bases and J dropped 5 bases, with 16 bases sitting between them. CDR3 length: 15 residues. In DNA form, the CDR3 reads TGCGCCAGCAGCCGCCGACCCGGGGGTGAAGATACGCAGTATTTT. Its translation is CASSRRPGGEDTQYF.

This clone was counted between two and nine times. V usage is TRBV6-6 and J usage is TRBJ1-2; 10 nucleotides agree with TRBD1. This CDR3 contains 16 residues. Germline-derived CDR1 and CDR2 are MNHNY and SVGAGI (reference sequence). V gave up 0 bases and J gave up 6 bases; unmatched junction bases: 7. The DNA for the CDR3 is TGTGCCAGCAGTTACTCGAACCAGGGACAGGGGAATGGCTACACCTTC. Its translation is CASSYSNQGQGNGYTF.

A few counts support this clone. V is TRBV10-3 and J is TRBJ1-1, with a possible D match to TRBD1 (6 bases). CDR1 ENHRY and CDR2 SYGVKD come from the germline V gene. Trimming stripped 5 bases from V and 6 bases from J, with 10 bases between. The CDR3 is 12 amino acids. CDR3 loop: CAISQGLAEAFF. Here the CDR3 DNA reads TGTGCCATCAGTCAGGGGCTCGCTGAAGCTTTCTTT.

The gene calls are TRBV18 and TRBJ2-7, with TRBD1 matching 9 bases. The germline V gene encodes CDR1 KGHSH and CDR2 LQKENI. The CDR3 extends over 15 amino acids. The J segment lost 5 bases and the V segment lost 0 bases, leaving 5 bases of the junction unmatched. CDR3 sequence (DNA): TGTGCCAGCTCACCACCCTGGACAGGGGATGACGAGCAGTACTTC. This codes for CASSPPWTGDDEQYF.

This clone was counted only a few times. The chain carries TRBV9 and TRBJ2-6; TRBD1 or TRBD2 may be the D gene (5 bases each). Trimming stripped 3 bases from V and 2 bases from J, with 9 bases between. The CDR3 is 15 residues long. Germline V gene sequence: CDR1 SGDLS, CDR2 YYNGEE. CDR3 region: CASSGLGAGANVLTF. CDR3 nucleotide sequence: TGTGCCAGCAGCGGCCTGGGGGCTGGGGCCAACGTCCTGACTTTC. Variable domain in full (rest from reference TRBV9 and TRBJ2-6): DSGVTQTPKHLITATGQRVTLRCSPRSGDLSVYWYQQSLDQGLQFLIQYYNGEERAKGNILERFSAQQFPDLHSELNLSSLELGDSALYFCASSGLGAGANVLTFGAGSRLTVL.

In this sample, this clone turned up a few times. The gene calls are TRBV7-2 and TRBJ2-7; 8 nucleotides agree with TRBD1. V was pared by 5 bases and J by 12 bases, with 9 bases of the junction left unmatched. Germline V gene data show CDR1 as SGHTA and CDR2 as FQGNSA. There are 12 residues in the CDR3. Here the CDR3 reads CASSPPSGGLYF. The CDR3 region has the DNA TGTGCCAGCAGCCCACCTTCAGGGGGCCTGTACTTC. Complete variable domain (other parts from reference TRBV7-2 and TRBJ2-7): GAGVSQSPSNKVTEKGKDVELRCDPISGHTALYWYRQSLGQGLEFLIYFQGNSAPDKSGLPSDRFSAERTGGSVSTLTIQRTQQEDSAVYLCASSPPSGGLYFGPGTRLTVT.

This clone was found a few times. The rearrangement joins TRBV6-6 to TRBJ1-2; D is ambiguous. V gave up 2 bases and J gave up 8 bases, with 15 bases separating them. CDR3 length equals 14 residues. Per germline, CDR1 MNHNY and CDR2 SVGAGI (reference sequence). The CDR3 reads CASSYAAGNDGYTF. DNA of the CDR3: TGTGCCAGCAGTTACGCAGCGGGTAATGACGGCTACACCTTC.

V gene TRBV19 combines with J gene TRBJ2-5, with 9 bases that match TRBD2. The germline V gene has CDR1 LNHDA and CDR2 SQIVND (reference sequence). Germline trimming cut 8 bases from V and 5 bases from J; bases unmatched to any gene: 12. The CDR3 runs to 15 residues. CDR3 sequence reads: CASQRSGTSQETQYF. Here the CDR3 DNA reads TGTGCCAGTCAGCGATCCGGGACTAGCCAGGAGACCCAGTACTTC. The whole variable domain, remainder taken from reference TRBV19 and TRBJ2-5, is DGGITQSPKYLFRKEGQNVTLSCEQNLNHDAMYWYRQDPGQGLRLIYYSQIVNDFQKGDIAEGYSVSREKKESFPLTVTSAQKNPTAFYLCASQRSGTSQETQYFGPGTRLLVL.

The chain links TRBV7-2 to TRBJ2-2, with D possibly being TRBD1 (5 bases). The V and J ends lost 4 bases and 3 bases respectively, with 12 bases between them. This CDR3 is built from 15 residues. Germline V lookup: CDR1 SGHTA, CDR2 FQGNSA. Here the CDR3 reads CASSWQGRDTGELFF. DNA of the CDR3: TGTGCCAGCAGCTGGCAGGGTCGGGACACCGGGGAGCTGTTTTTT.

The table lists this clone with a few counts. This chain links TRBV7-2 with TRBJ2-1; maybe TRBD2 (6 bases). Germline CDR1 reads SGHTA; CDR2 reads FQGNSA. The V gene lost 5 bases and the J gene lost 5 bases, with 16 bases spanning the gap. This CDR3 is 15 amino acids long. CDR3 nucleotide sequence: TGTGCCAGCAGCCTCGGGGACTTTTCCCACAATGAGCAGTTCTTC. This encodes CASSLGDFSHNEQFF.

The chain carries TRBV28 and TRBJ2-5; D may be TRBD2 (7 bases). This CDR3 contains 12 residues. Trimming shortened V by 5 bases and J by 8 bases, and 12 bases separated the two germline ends. Germline V gene data show CDR1 as MDHEN and CDR2 as SYDVKM. The CDR3 DNA is TGTGCCAGCAGTGGGGAGGGGGATACCCAGTACTTC. This gives the protein CASSGEGDTQYF. Filled out from reference TRBV28 and TRBJ2-5, the complete variable domain reads DVKVTQSSRYLVKRTGEKVFLECVQDMDHENMFWYRQDPGLGLRLIYFSYDVKMKEKGDIPEGYSVSREKKERFSLILESASTNQTSMYLCASSGEGDTQYFGPGTRLLVL.

This clone was observed many times. The chain joins TRBV19 to TRBJ2-2, with D hard to call. The CDR3 consists of 13 residues. CDR1 is LNHDA, CDR2 SQIVND, per germline (reference sequence). Between the trimmed V and J ends, which lost 7 bases and 3 bases, there was a span of 9 bases. This CDR3 is CASTKGDTGELFF. Here the CDR3 DNA reads TGTGCCAGTACCAAAGGAGACACCGGGGAGCTGTTTTTT.

This clone was seen more than once but under ten times. The chain employs TRBV1 and TRBJ2-1; the D call TRBD1 from the table was never checked on the DNA. TRBV1 is noted as a pseudogene. The length of the CDR3 is 14 residues. The CDR3 sequence is CTSSPGTDYNEQFF. CDR3 DNA sequence: TGCACCAGCAGCCCCGGGACAGACTACAATGAGCAGTTCTTC.

The chain is built from TRBV5-4 and TRBJ2-5; D not certain. Trimming shortened V by 0 bases and J by 2 bases, and 5 bases separated the two germline ends. Germline V gives CDR1 SGHNT, CDR2 YYREEE (reference sequence). The CDR3 is 13 amino acids. Here the CDR3 DNA reads TGTGCCAGCAGCTTGGATCCACAAGAGACCCAGTACTTC. Its translation: CASSLDPQETQYF.

This clone was seen only a few times. The sample holds other DNA sequences that translate to the same CDR3. The genes are TRBV9 and TRBJ2-2; tentatively, D is TRBD2 (6 bases). V was pared by 4 bases and J by 1 base, with 11 bases between. Per the germline V gene, CDR1 is SGDLS and CDR2 is YYNGEE. This CDR3 is built from 15 residues. The CDR3, as DNA: TGTGCCAGCAGCCTTCGGCGGGAGAACACCGGGGAGCTGTTTTTT. It encodes CASSLRRENTGELFF.

This clone occurred many times. The rearrangement uses TRBV2 and TRBJ2-5; possibly TRBD2 for D (5 bases). This CDR3 has 12 residues. The germline V gene has CDR1 SNHLY and CDR2 FYNNEI. V was cut by 6 bases and J by 5 bases, with 10 bases left in between. CDR3 nucleotide sequence: TGTGCCAGCAGGTCGGGCGGGGAGACCCAGTACTTC. Translated, it gives CASRSGGETQYF.

The chain is built from TRBV25-1 and TRBJ2-7; 7 bases line up with TRBD1. The CDR3 runs 11 residues. Germline CDR1 is MGHDK and CDR2 is SYGVNS. Trimming took 9 bases from V and 9 from J; bases not matched to a gene: 8. In DNA, the CDR3 is TGTGCCAGACTCCTCGGGACAGCGCAGTACTTC. Its protein product is CARLLGTAQYF.

The chain links TRBV4-3 to TRBJ2-5, with 8 bases fitting TRBD2. This CDR3 has 15 residues. Trimming removed 0 bases from V and 4 bases from J; junction bases left unmatched: 4. The germline gives CDR1 LGHNA, CDR2 YSLEER. The CDR3 DNA is TGCGCCAGCAGCCAAGATCCCCGGGAGGGAGAGACCCAGTACTTC. Encoded protein: CASSQDPREGETQYF.

The chain uses TRBV30 and TRBJ2-5, with 7 positions matching TRBD1. J was trimmed by 1 base and V by 5 bases; bases with no gene match: 1. Germline CDR1 is GTSNPN and CDR2 is SVGIG (reference sequence). CDR3 length: 12 amino acids. The DNA for the CDR3 is TGTGCCTGGGACAGGGCCCAAGAGACCCAGTACTTC. Protein: CAWDRAQETQYF.

In its sample, this clone was seen a few times. Additional DNA sequences in this sample encode the identical CDR3. The genes are TRBV7-2 and TRBJ2-7, with 8 nucleotides matching TRBD2. The CDR3 contains 15 residues. The V segment lost 3 bases and the J segment 2 bases; nucleotides outside the gene matches: 6. Germline loops: CDR1 SGHTA, CDR2 FQGNSA. The CDR3 DNA follows: TGTGCCAGCAGCTTGGCGGGGGGCCCAACCTACGAGCAGTACTTC. It specifies CASSLAGGPTYEQYF.

Comments on this clone: This sample includes further DNA sequences coding for the same CDR3. The J gene is TRBJ2-3, the V gene TRBV9; weak D call: TRBD1 (5 bases). The CDR3 consists of 14 residues. With 0 bases removed from V and 2 bases from J, the gap between germline ends came to 7 bases. Per germline, CDR1 SGDLS and CDR2 YYNGEE. This chain's CDR3 is CASSVEGFTDTQYF. The CDR3 DNA reads as TGTGCCAGCAGCGTAGAGGGGTTCACAGATACGCAGTATTTT. Looking up the rest from reference TRBV9 and TRBJ2-3 gives the full variable domain: DSGVTQTPKHLITATGQRVTLRCSPRSGDLSVYWYQQSLDQGLQFLIQYYNGEERAKGNILERFSAQQFPDLHSELNLSSLELGDSALYFCASSVEGFTDTQYFGPGTRLTVL.

This clone was seen a few times. V is TRBV30 and J is TRBJ1-6; 8 nucleotides match TRBD1. Germline V gene sequence: CDR1 GTSNPN, CDR2 SVGIG (reference sequence). The length of the CDR3 is 16 residues. The V segment lost 0 bases and the J segment 10 bases; nucleotides outside the gene matches: 11. CDR3 sequence (DNA): TGTGCCTGGAGTGTACGGTTTGGGACAGGAAAGTCACCCCTCCACTTT. Residues: CAWSVRFGTGKSPLHF.

This clone was counted only a few times. This sequence joins TRBV7-2 and TRBJ2-3; D ambiguous. The CDR3 runs to 15 residues. Germline CDR1 and CDR2: SGHTA and FQGNSA. V dropped 3 bases and J dropped 6 bases, with 16 bases sitting between them. The CDR3 region has the DNA TGTGCCAGCAGCTTCACAGCTCAAAGCCGGGATACGCAGTATTTT. Translation gives CASSFTAQSRDTQYF.

This clone was seen a few times. The chain recombines TRBV29-1 with TRBJ1-3; no clear D. CDR1 and CDR2 from the germline V gene are SQVTM and ANQGSEA. The V end lost 5 bases, the J end lost 3 bases, and 20 bases lay between the germline ends. The CDR3 length is 16 residues. The CDR3 here is CSVSDGLGSVGNTIYF. CDR3 DNA sequence: TGCAGCGTTTCCGACGGTCTAGGGTCTGTTGGAAACACCATATATTTT.

The gene calls are TRBV14 and TRBJ2-2; no definite D call. V was cut by 0 bases and J by 9 bases, with 11 bases left in between. This CDR3 contains 14 residues. Germline V gene data show CDR1 as SGHDN and CDR2 as FVKESK. The CDR3 loop is CASSQEGWQRELFF. The CDR3 coding sequence is TGTGCCAGCAGCCAAGAGGGCTGGCAGCGGGAGCTGTTTTTT.

In the case of this clone: The same CDR3 is also encoded by other DNA sequences in this sample. This chain connects TRBV6-5 to TRBJ1-2; 7 positions agree with TRBD1. V shed 0 bases and J 0 bases; nucleotides not matched to a gene: 1. The V gene's germline CDR1 is MNHEY and CDR2 SVGAGI. This CDR3 is built from 15 residues. This CDR3 reads CASSYSGTANYGYTF. Written as DNA, the CDR3 is TGTGCCAGCAGTTACTCAGGGACAGCTAACTATGGCTACACCTTC.

This clone was detected a few times. This chain uses TRBV28 with TRBJ1-6; 8 bases match TRBD1. This CDR3 spans 16 amino acids. After removal of 5 bases from V and 4 bases from J, the junction contained 7 bases not matched to a gene. Germline V gene lookup returns CDR1 MDHEN and CDR2 SYDVKM. The DNA for the CDR3 is TGTGCCAGCAGTCTTCAGGGGGCTCTGTATAATTCACCCCTCCACTTT. Its translation is CASSLQGALYNSPLHF.